This T cell receptor beta chain derives from a study of T cell responses to AZD1222 COVID-19 vaccine. About the study: Some second doses came at about 4 weeks and others at about 12 weeks; these were pooled.

Libraries were prepared by immunoSEQ multiplex PCR; TCRdb keeps only in-frame clonotypes and omits some of them. The data show 130,000 to 150,000 clones, around nine tenths seen once. The germline CDR1 and CDR2 sequences are LGHNA and YNFKEQ. The CDR3 sequence is 13 residues long. The V end was cut by 1 base, the J end by 0 bases, with 3 bases between. Material: peripheral blood, obtained on day 0 of AZD1222 vaccination. This clonotype was obtained from an adult in good health. The chain recombines TRBV4-2 with TRBJ1-1; D gene unclear. DNA for the CDR3: TGTGCCAGCAGCCAAGGGATGAACACTGAAGCTTTCTTT. This encodes CASSQGMNTEAFF.